This TCR beta chain appears in the sequencing data of a study of T cell clonotyping in hematopoietic cell transplantation. Overall study: Pretransplant recipient samples were taken after cytoreduction.

Germline-derived CDR1 and CDR2 are SGHVS and FNYEAQ. Unmatched junction bases numbered 11, after V lost 5 bases and J lost 6 bases. This CDR3 has 17 amino acids. Sample time point: recipient sample about 28 days before transplant, after cytoreduction. Sequenced by immunoSEQ multiplex PCR; TCRdb stores in-frame clones only, minus some. The sample holds 30,000 to 40,000 clones, roughly 95% seen once. Specimen: peripheral blood mononuclear cells, collected before stem cell transplant. V gene TRBV7-6 combines with J gene TRBJ2-3, with 13 nucleotides matching TRBD2. The receptor comes from a man aged 40-49 years with chronic myeloid leukemia. Some clones in this sample may be carry-over from other donors' samples. The CDR3 region is CASSPLTSGGAGDTQYF. CDR3 nucleotides: TGTGCCAGCAGCCCCTTAACTAGCGGGGGGGCCGGGGATACGCAGTATTTT.